The 4 T cell receptor beta chains in this list originate from one sample, sequenced in a study of early T cells in non-severe SARS-CoV-2 infection. TCRdb passed the 5' RACE reads through MiXCR, listing each CDR3 protein once. The sample carries roughly 72,000 distinct CDR3 sequences, 9.5% to 15% recorded once. Specimen: whole blood, collected at baseline. Receptors were obtained from an adult who was a healthcare worker with PCR-confirmed SARS-CoV-2 infection or an uninfected control (not recorded which).

The rearrangement joins TRBV24-1 to TRBJ2-2, with D perhaps TRBD1 (5 bases). The V gene lost 3 bases and the J gene lost 4 bases, with 11 bases spanning the gap. Germline-derived CDR1 and CDR2 are KGHDR and SFDVKD. The CDR3 consists of 15 residues. DNA of the CDR3: TGTGCCACCAGTGATCCAGGACACCTCACCGGGGAGCTGTTTTTT. Protein sequence: CATSDPGHLTGELFF.

The gene calls are TRBV5-1 and TRBJ2-1, with a weak D call TRBD1 (6 bases). CDR1 is SGHRS, CDR2 YFSETQ, per germline. V dropped 0 bases and J dropped 3 bases, with 13 bases sitting between them. The CDR3 is 16 residues long. The CDR3 coding sequence is TGCGCCAGCAGCTTGGGGCTCGGACAGAGCTACAATGAGCAGTTCTTC. It is translated as CASSLGLGQSYNEQFF.

The J gene is TRBJ2-7, the V gene TRBV6-6, with D perhaps matching TRBD1 (6 bases). Trimming left V 4 bases short and J 0 bases short, with 19 bases between. Per the germline V gene, CDR1 is MNHNY and CDR2 is SVGAGI (reference sequence). CDR3 length equals 17 residues. CDR3 in amino acids: CASSSASTGISSYEQYF. The CDR3, as DNA: TGTGCCAGCAGTTCCGCTTCGACAGGTATCAGCTCCTACGAGCAGTACTTC.

This clonotype was picked up many times. The chain is built from TRBV28 and TRBJ1-3; no clear D gene. The CDR3 extends over 13 amino acids. CDR1 is MDHEN and CDR2 is SYDVKM in the germline V gene. The V end was cut by 8 bases, the J end by 6 bases, with 14 bases between. The CDR3 DNA sequence: TGTGCCAGCGGGTTGGGAGTTGAAAACACCATATATTTT. Translating gives CASGLGVENTIYF. Full variable domain (missing parts from reference TRBV28 and TRBJ1-3): DVKVTQSSRYLVKRTGEKVFLECVQDMDHENMFWYRQDPGLGLRLIYFSYDVKMKEKGDIPEGYSVSREKKERFSLILESASTNQTSMYLCASGLGVENTIYFGEGSWLTVV.